These 5 T cell receptor beta chains were all obtained from the same sample, sequenced in a study of metastatic and nonmetastatic thyroid tumors. All patients reached thyroid surgery having received no treatment beforehand. With MiXCR, TCRdb reprocessed the PCR reads. This sample has 8,000 to 9,000 clones, with around 30% found just once. Material for sequencing was adjacent normal tissue. These receptors were collected from a female donor with papillary thyroid cancer or a benign thyroid nodule (not recorded which). Some clones in this sample may be carry-over from other donors' samples.

This chain connects TRBV4-1 to TRBJ1-5; TRBD1 aligns across 7 bases. The length of the CDR3 is 14 residues. V was clipped by 1 base and J by 6 bases; unmatched bases: 3. CDR1 and CDR2 from the germline V gene are MGHRA and YSYEKL. This CDR3 reads CASSQGDRAQPQHF. CDR3 nucleotides: TGCGCCAGCAGCCAAGGAGACAGGGCTCAGCCCCAGCATTTT.

This clone has a count of ten or more. J is TRBJ2-7 and V is TRBV5-4; 8 bases agree with TRBD1. CDR3 length: 14 residues. V lost 2 bases to trimming and J lost 5 bases; unmatched junction nucleotides: 6. The V gene's germline CDR1 is SGHNT and CDR2 YYREEE (reference sequence). CDR3 region: CASSFTGGFDEQYF. CDR3 DNA: TGTGCCAGCAGCTTTACAGGGGGGTTCGACGAGCAGTACTTC. The full variable domain, completed using reference TRBV5-4 and TRBJ2-7, is ETGVTQSPTHLIKTRGQQVTLRCSSQSGHNTVSWYQQALGQGPQFIFQYYREEENGRGNFPPRFSGLQFPNYSSELNVNALELDDSALYLCASSFTGGFDEQYFGPGTRLTVT.

The chain joins TRBV7-2 to TRBJ1-6; tentatively, D is TRBD1 (6 bases). The germline gives CDR1 SGHTA, CDR2 FQGNSA. The V end lost 1 base, the J end lost 7 bases, and 11 bases lay between the germline ends. The CDR3 length is 15 residues. Here the CDR3 reads CASSLVFGQNSPLHF. CDR3 bases: TGTGCCAGCAGCTTAGTTTTCGGACAGAATTCACCCCTCCACTTT.

The V call is TRBV20-1, the J call TRBJ2-4; possibly TRBD2 for D (6 bases). The DNA matches TRBJ2-1 better at its end, which makes the J call doubtful. Germline loops: CDR1 DFQATT, CDR2 SNEGSKA (reference sequence). CDR3 length equals 15 residues. CDR3 in amino acids: CSARDGGDFNNEQFF. CDR3 nucleotide sequence: TGCAGTGCTAGAGATGGTGGGGACTTCAACAATGAGCAGTTCTTC.

This clone was counted a few times. The chain recombines TRBV6-1 with TRBJ1-6; 7 nucleotides align to TRBD1. Germline lookup yields CDR1 MNHNS and CDR2 SASEGT. The CDR3 has 17 residues. V dropped 6 bases and J dropped 1; count of bases not matched to a gene: 9. The CDR3 sequence: CASSLGPQGSYNSPLHF. CDR3 nucleotides: TGTGCCAGCAGCTTAGGCCCACAGGGGTCCTATAATTCACCCCTCCACTTT.